The 13 T cell receptor beta chains in this list originate from one sample, sequenced in a study of shared clonotypes between healthy human individuals. Sequencing was performed with immunoSEQ multiplex PCR; in TCRdb, only in-frame clones are kept and a portion is missing. The table shows a few million clones, with just over 90% occurring only once. The sample consisted of naive CD4+ T cells sorted from blood. The sample's subset: CD45RA+ positively selected. Receptor source: a man younger than 35 in good health.

V usage is TRBV27 and J usage is TRBJ2-3, with 13 bases identical to TRBD2. Germline V gene sequence: CDR1 MNHEY, CDR2 SMNVEV (reference sequence). CDR3 size: 16 residues. Trimming cost V 5 bases and J 4 bases; bases outside gene matches: 6. CDR3 coding DNA: TGTGCCAGCAGTGGCCGGACTAGCGGGAGCGCAGATACGCAGTATTTT. Residues: CASSGRTSGSADTQYF.

This chain links TRBV5-1 with TRBJ1-6; D gene unclear. Deletions cut 0 bases from V and 10 bases from J, with 11 bases between. Germline CDR1 reads SGHRS; CDR2 reads YFSETQ. CDR3 length: 14 amino acids. This chain's CDR3 is CASSLDSGESPLHF. The CDR3 nucleotides are TGCGCCAGCAGCTTGGACAGTGGGGAGTCACCCCTCCACTTT. The entire variable domain, with the rest obtained from reference TRBV5-1 and TRBJ1-6, is as follows: KAGVTQTPRYLIKTRGQQVTLSCSPISGHRSVSWYQQTPGQGLQFLFEYFSETQRNKGNFPGRFSGRQFSNSRSEMNVSTLELGDSALYLCASSLDSGESPLHFGNGTRLTVT.

This chain joins TRBV7-3 and TRBJ2-1; 9 bases map to TRBD1. The CDR3 contains 16 residues. Losses at the gene ends were 2 bases for V and 2 bases for J; bases not matched to a gene: 4. Germline lookup yields CDR1 SGHTA and CDR2 FQGTGA. As DNA, the CDR3 is TGTGCCAGCAGCTTATCCGGGACAGGGACCTACAATGAGCAGTTCTTC. This translates into CASSLSGTGTYNEQFF.

The V call is TRBV6-5, the J call TRBJ1-4, with no clear D. The V gene's germline CDR1 is MNHEY and CDR2 SVGAGI. V shed 5 bases and J shed 8 bases, with 18 bases lying between them. The CDR3 is made up of 15 amino acids. CDR3: CASSPGRAVGEKLFF. Written as DNA, the CDR3 is TGTGCCAGCAGTCCCGGAAGAGCAGTTGGGGAAAAACTGTTTTTT.

V gene TRBV5-8 combines with J gene TRBJ1-4; D is undetermined. In germline, CDR1 is SGHTS, CDR2 YDEGEE. The CDR3 sequence is 15 residues long. V lost 0 bases and J lost 1, with 7 bases in between. The CDR3 DNA reads as TGTGCCAGCAGCTTGGTACTGGGAACTAATGAAAAACTGTTTTTT. The encoded protein is CASSLVLGTNEKLFF.

For this clone: Other DNA variants within this sample encode the same CDR3. V usage is TRBV5-1 and J usage is TRBJ2-6, with a weak D call TRBD2 (6 bases). Germline CDR1 is SGHRS and CDR2 is YFSETQ. This CDR3 spans 16 amino acids. V was shortened by 0 bases and J by 2 bases, with 9 bases between the two germline ends. CDR3 nucleotide sequence: TGCGCCAGCAGCTTGGTCCTAGCGCCTGGGGCCAACGTCCTGACTTTC. Encoded protein: CASSLVLAPGANVLTF.

CDR3 nucleotide sequence: TGTGCCAGCAGTTCAGCGGGATCAAGCAATGAGCAGTTCTTC. It is translated as CASSSAGSSNEQFF. The gene calls are TRBV7-9 and TRBJ2-1; TRBD2 matches at 7 bases. CDR1 SEHNR and CDR2 FQNEAQ come from the germline V gene (reference sequence). Trimming removed 6 bases from V and 6 bases from J; junction bases left unmatched: 8. The CDR3 spans 14 residues.

The CDR3 protein is CASSEGHGYSNQPQHF. CDR3 sequence (DNA): TGTGCCAGCAGTGAAGGACATGGATATAGCAATCAGCCCCAGCATTTT. V gene TRBV2 combines with J gene TRBJ1-5; D is undetermined. Germline CDR1 is SNHLY and CDR2 is FYNNEI. V was shortened by 1 base and J by 0 bases, with 10 bases between the two germline ends. The CDR3 is made up of 16 amino acids. Using reference TRBV2 and TRBJ1-5 for the parts outside the CDR3, the full variable domain is EPEVTQTPSHQVTQMGQEVILRCVPISNHLYFYWYRQILGQKVEFLVSFYNNEISEKSEIFDDQFSVERPDGSNFTLKIRSTKLEDSAMYFCASSEGHGYSNQPQHFGDGTRLSIL.

Notes on this clone: The junction and the germline gene differ at one end; a read error may be behind it. The chain recombines TRBV7-7 with TRBJ2-5; D tentatively reads TRBD1 or TRBD2 (5 bases each). CDR3 length: 16 residues. Looked up from germline, CDR1 is SSHAT and CDR2 is FNYEAQ (reference sequence). The CDR3 spells CASSLAGRGGGETQYF. CDR3 sequence (DNA): TGTGCTAGCAGCTTAGCAGGGAGAGGCGGTGGAGAGACCCAGTACTTC.

This rearrangement joins TRBV5-1 to TRBJ2-1, with TRBD2 as a possible D gene (5 bases). With 1 base removed from V and 5 bases from J, the gap between germline ends came to 10 bases. This CDR3 has 14 amino acids. Germline-derived CDR1 and CDR2 are SGHRS and YFSETQ. This chain's CDR3 is CASSLTFGNNEQFF. The CDR3 nucleotides are TGCGCCAGCAGCTTGACCTTCGGGAACAATGAGCAGTTCTTC.

The genes are TRBV6-1 and TRBJ1-5; D may be TRBD1 (5 bases). Germline V gene lookup returns CDR1 MNHNS and CDR2 SASEGT. This CDR3 is 14 amino acids long. V was pared by 7 bases and J by 4 bases, with 14 bases between. For the CDR3, the DNA is TGTGCCAGCACCCAGGTGGGGCGTAATCAGCCCCAGCATTTT. Amino acid sequence: CASTQVGRNQPQHF.

As for this clone: Other DNA sequences in this specimen translate into the identical CDR3. The CDR3 protein is CASSSPGGGYTF. CDR3 DNA: TGTGCCAGCAGTTCCCCAGGGGGAGGCTACACCTTC. V gene TRBV6-5 combines with J gene TRBJ1-2, with 7 bases lining up with TRBD1. J was trimmed by 8 bases and V by 4 bases; bases with no gene match: 4. CDR3 size: 12 residues. Germline V gene lookup returns CDR1 MNHEY and CDR2 SVGAGI.

Worth noting for this clone: Germline is not matched at one junction end, which may reflect a read error. The chain couples TRBV6-6 to TRBJ2-3, with 7 bases identical to TRBD2. CDR1 is MNHNY, CDR2 SVGAGI, per germline (reference sequence). The CDR3 extends over 13 amino acids. The CDR3 nucleotides read TGTGCCAGCAGGGGGACGGGGGGAGATACACAGTATTTT. Its translation: CASRGTGGDTQYF.